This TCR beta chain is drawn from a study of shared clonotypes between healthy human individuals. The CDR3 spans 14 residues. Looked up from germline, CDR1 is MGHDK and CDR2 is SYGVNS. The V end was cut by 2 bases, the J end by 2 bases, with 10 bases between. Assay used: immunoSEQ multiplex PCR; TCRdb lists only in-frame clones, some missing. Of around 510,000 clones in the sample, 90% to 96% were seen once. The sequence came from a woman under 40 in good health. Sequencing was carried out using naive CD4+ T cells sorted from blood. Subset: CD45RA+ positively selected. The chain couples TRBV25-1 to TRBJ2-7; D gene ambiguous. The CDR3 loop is CASSEPSDPYEQYF. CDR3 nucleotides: TGTGCCAGCAGTGAACCTTCTGACCCCTACGAGCAGTACTTC.